This T cell receptor beta chain came from a study of Graves' ophthalmopathy and Graves' hyperthyroidism. Germline CDR1 reads SGHRS; CDR2 reads YFSETQ. The CDR3 runs 16 residues. The J segment lost 6 bases and the V segment lost 1 base, leaving 11 bases of the junction unmatched. Amplification of TCR beta CDR3 regions used RNA transcripts. First-round RT-PCR with HTBI primers preceded a second-round multiplex PCR. MiXCR, run by TCRdb on the multiplex PCR reads, gives a single entry per CDR3 protein. The profile covers 40,000 to 45,000 distinct CDR3 sequences, with roughly half appearing a single time and roughly 18% taken by the ten largest. Study outcomes and limitations: A model of 13 signatures distinguished ophthalmopathy from stable hyperthyroidism at around 90% sensitivity and approximately 77% specificity.

This clonotype was detected ten times or more. Antigen: not known. The rearrangement joins TRBV5-1 to TRBJ1-1, with 8 bases fitting TRBD1. Sequenced input: peripheral blood. The clonotype was recovered from an adult man with Graves' ophthalmopathy. In nucleotides, the CDR3 is TGCGCCAGCAGCTTGTTGGACAGGGCGTATGAAGCTGAAGCTTTCTTT. This codes for CASSLLDRAYEAEAFF. The whole variable domain, remainder taken from reference TRBV5-1 and TRBJ1-1, is KAGVTQTPRYLIKTRGQQVTLSCSPISGHRSVSWYQQTPGQGLQFLFEYFSETQRNKGNFPGRFSGRQFSNSRSEMNVSTLELGDSALYLCASSLLDRAYEAEAFFGQGTRLTVV.